In this sample, the clone carrying this T cell receptor beta chain turned up once. Its target is unknown. The sample comes from a study of post-analysis software for immune sequencing data. The CDR3 runs to 16 residues. V shed 2 bases and J shed 8 bases, with 19 bases lying between them. Looked up from germline, CDR1 is SEHNR and CDR2 is FQNEAQ (reference sequence). Unique molecular identifiers tagged the TCR beta cDNA libraries. TCRdb called the PCR reads again in MiXCR, with one record for every CDR3 protein. Of 700,000 to 900,000 distinct CDR3 sequences in the sample, under 60% are singletons; the top ten hold roughly 5.2%. Study observations and caveats: Patients showed TRBV5-6, TRBV5-1 and TRBV20-1 among a few TRBV segments more frequent than in controls.

The source material was blood. This clonotype originated in a girl between 10 and 17 years old with multiple sclerosis. The V call is TRBV7-9, the J call TRBJ2-1; perhaps TRBD2 as D (6 bases). CDR3: CASSLQGGTDPHEQFF. CDR3 DNA sequence: TGTGCCAGCAGCTTACAAGGCGGGACCGATCCACATGAGCAGTTCTTC.